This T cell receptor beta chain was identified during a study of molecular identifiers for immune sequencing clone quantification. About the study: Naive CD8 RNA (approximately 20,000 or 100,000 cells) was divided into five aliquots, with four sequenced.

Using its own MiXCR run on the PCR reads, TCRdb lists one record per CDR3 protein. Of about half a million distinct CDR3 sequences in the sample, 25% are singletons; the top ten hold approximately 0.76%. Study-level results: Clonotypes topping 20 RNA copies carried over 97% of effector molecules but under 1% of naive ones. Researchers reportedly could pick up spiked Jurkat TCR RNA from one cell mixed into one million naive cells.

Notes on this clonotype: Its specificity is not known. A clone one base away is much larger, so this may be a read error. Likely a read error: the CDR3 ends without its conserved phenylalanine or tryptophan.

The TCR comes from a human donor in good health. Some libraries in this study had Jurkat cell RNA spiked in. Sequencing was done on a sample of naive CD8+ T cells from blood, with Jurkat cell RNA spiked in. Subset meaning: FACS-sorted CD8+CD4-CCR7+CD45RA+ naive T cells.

The CDR3 DNA reads TGCGCCAGCAGCCAAAGTAGGACAGATACGCAGTATCTT. It specifies CASSQSRTDTQYL. V gene TRBV4-1 combines with J gene TRBJ2-3; D ambiguous. This CDR3 comprises 13 residues. Germline V gene lookup returns CDR1 MGHRA and CDR2 YSYEKL. Trimming shortened V by 2 bases and J by 3 bases, and 6 bases separated the two germline ends.